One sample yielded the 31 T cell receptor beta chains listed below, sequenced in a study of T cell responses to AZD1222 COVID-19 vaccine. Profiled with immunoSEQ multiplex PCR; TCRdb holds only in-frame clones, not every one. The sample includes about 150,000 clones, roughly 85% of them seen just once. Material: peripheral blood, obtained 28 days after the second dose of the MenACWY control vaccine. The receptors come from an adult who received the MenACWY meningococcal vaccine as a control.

CDR3 in amino acids: CASSQKLRLETQYF. The CDR3 DNA reads TGCGCCAGCAGTCAAAAACTTCGTCTGGAGACCCAGTACTTC. This chain connects TRBV4-1 to TRBJ2-5, with D unresolved. This CDR3 has 14 residues. The germline V gene encodes CDR1 MGHRA and CDR2 YSYEKL. Trimming removed 6 bases from V and 5 bases from J, with 16 bases in between.

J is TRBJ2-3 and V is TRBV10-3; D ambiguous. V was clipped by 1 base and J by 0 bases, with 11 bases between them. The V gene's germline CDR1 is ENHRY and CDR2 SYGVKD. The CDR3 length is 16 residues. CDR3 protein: CAISEWVGLSTDTQYF. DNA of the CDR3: TGTGCCATCAGTGAGTGGGTGGGCCTTAGCACAGATACGCAGTATTTT.

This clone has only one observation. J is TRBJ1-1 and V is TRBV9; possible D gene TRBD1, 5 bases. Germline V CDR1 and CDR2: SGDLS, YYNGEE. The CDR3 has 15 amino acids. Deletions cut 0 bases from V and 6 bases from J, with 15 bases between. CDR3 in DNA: TGTGCCAGCAGCGTAGCCATGACAGCAGAAGCTGAAGCTTTCTTT. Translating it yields CASSVAMTAEAEAFF. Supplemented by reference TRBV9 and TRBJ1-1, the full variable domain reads DSGVTQTPKHLITATGQRVTLRCSPRSGDLSVYWYQQSLDQGLQFLIQYYNGEERAKGNILERFSAQQFPDLHSELNLSSLELGDSALYFCASSVAMTAEAEAFFGQGTRLTVV.

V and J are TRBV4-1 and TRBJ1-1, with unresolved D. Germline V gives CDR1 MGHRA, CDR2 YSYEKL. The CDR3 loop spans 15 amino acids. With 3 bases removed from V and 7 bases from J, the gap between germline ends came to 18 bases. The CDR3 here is CASSHSERRPDEAFF. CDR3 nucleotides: TGCGCCAGCAGCCACTCAGAACGCAGACCCGATGAAGCTTTCTTT.

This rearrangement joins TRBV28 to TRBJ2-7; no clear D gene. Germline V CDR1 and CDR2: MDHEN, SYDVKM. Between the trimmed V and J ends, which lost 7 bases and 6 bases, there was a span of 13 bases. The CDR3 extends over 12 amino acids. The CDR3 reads CASTSGVSEQYV. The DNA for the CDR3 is TGTGCCAGCACCTCGGGCGTCTCCGAGCAGTACGTC.

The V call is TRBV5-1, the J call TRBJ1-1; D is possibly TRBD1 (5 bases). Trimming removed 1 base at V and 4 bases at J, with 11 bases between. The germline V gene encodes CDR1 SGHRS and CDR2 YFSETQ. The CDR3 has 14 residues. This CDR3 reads CASSLYLTGTEAFF. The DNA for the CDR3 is TGCGCCAGCAGCTTGTATCTCACAGGCACTGAAGCTTTCTTT. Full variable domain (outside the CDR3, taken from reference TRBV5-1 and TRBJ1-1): KAGVTQTPRYLIKTRGQQVTLSCSPISGHRSVSWYQQTPGQGLQFLFEYFSETQRNKGNFPGRFSGRQFSNSRSEMNVSTLELGDSALYLCASSLYLTGTEAFFGQGTRLTVV.

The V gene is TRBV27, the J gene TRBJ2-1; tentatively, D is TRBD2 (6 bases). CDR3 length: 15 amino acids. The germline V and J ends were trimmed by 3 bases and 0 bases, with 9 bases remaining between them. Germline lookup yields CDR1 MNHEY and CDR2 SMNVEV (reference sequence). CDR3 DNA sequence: TGTGCCAGCAGTTTTCTCGGGAGCTCCTACAATGAGCAGTTCTTC. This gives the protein CASSFLGSSYNEQFF.

CDR3 loop: CASSHGLAGRTGELFF. The CDR3 nucleotides read TGTGCCAGCAGTCACGGACTAGCGGGACGCACCGGGGAGCTGTTTTTT. The chain uses TRBV6-6 and TRBJ2-2; 12 bases map to TRBD2. Germline lookup yields CDR1 MNHNY and CDR2 SVGAGI (reference sequence). V was clipped by 5 bases and J by 4 bases; unmatched bases: 5. The CDR3 spans 16 residues.

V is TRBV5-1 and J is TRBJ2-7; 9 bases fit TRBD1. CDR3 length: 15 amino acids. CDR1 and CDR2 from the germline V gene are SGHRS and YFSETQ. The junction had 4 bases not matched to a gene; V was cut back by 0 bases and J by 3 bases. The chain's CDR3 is CASSLGPGQGYEQYV. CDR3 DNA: TGCGCCAGCAGCTTGGGCCCGGGACAGGGCTACGAGCAGTACGTC.

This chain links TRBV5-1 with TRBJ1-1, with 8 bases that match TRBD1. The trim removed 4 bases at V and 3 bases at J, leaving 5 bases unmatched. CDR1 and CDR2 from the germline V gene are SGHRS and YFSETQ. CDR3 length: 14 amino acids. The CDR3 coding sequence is TGCGCCAGCAGCCAGGGACAGGAGTACACTGAAGCTTTCTTT. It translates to CASSQGQEYTEAFF.

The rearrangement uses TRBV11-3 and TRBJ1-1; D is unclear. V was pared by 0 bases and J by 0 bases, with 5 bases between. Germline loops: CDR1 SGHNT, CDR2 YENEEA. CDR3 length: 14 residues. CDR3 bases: TGTGCCAGCAGCTTAGATCCGGTGAACACTGAAGCTTTCTTT. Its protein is CASSLDPVNTEAFF.

The CDR3 DNA reads TGCGCCAGCAGTGAAGGACGGGGAATGAGCTCCTACGAGCAGTACGTC. As protein: CASSEGRGMSSYEQYV. The rearrangement links TRBV10-2 to TRBJ2-7; a possible D gene is TRBD2 (5 bases). V was pared by 3 bases and J by 0 bases, with 15 bases between. Germline V gives CDR1 WSHSY, CDR2 SAAADI. The CDR3 covers 16 residues.

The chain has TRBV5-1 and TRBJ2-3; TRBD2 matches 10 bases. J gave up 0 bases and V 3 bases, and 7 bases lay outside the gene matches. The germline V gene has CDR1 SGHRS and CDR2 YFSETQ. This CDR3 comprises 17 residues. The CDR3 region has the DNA TGCGCCAGCAGCTACTATTCTAGCGGGGGAAGCACAGATACGCAGTATTTT. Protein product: CASSYYSSGGSTDTQYF.

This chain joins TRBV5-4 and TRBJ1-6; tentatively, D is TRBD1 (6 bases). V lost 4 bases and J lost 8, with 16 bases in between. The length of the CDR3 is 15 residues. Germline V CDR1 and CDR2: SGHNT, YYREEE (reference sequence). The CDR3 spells CASSPATGWDSPLHF. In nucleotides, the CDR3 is TGTGCCAGCAGCCCGGCGACAGGATGGGATTCACCCCTCCACTTT.

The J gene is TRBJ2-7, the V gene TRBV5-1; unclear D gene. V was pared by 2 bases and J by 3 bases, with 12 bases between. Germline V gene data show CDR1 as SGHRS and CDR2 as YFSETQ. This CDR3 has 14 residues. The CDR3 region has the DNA TGCGCCAGCAGCTTCGTAGGGATAGACTACGAGCAGTACTTC. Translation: CASSFVGIDYEQYF.

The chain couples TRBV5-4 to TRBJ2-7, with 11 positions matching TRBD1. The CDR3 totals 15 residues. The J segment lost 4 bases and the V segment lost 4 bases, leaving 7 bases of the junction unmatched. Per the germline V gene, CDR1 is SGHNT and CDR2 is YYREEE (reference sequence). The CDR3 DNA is TGTGCCAGCAGCCGGCGGGACAGGGGGGATTACGAGCAGTACTTC. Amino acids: CASSRRDRGDYEQYF.

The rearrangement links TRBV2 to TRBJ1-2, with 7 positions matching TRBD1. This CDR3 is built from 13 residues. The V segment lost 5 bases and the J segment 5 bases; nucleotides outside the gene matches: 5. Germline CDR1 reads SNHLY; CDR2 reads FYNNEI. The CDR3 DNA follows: TGTGCCAGCAGTCGGGAACAGGGGTATGGCTACACCTTC. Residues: CASSREQGYGYTF.

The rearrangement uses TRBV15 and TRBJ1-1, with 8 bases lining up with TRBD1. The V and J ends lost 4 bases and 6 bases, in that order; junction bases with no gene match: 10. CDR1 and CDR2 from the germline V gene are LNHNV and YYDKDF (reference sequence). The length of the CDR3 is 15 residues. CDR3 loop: CATSNSRQGRAEAFF. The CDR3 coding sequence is TGTGCCACCAGCAACTCCCGACAGGGGAGGGCTGAAGCTTTCTTT. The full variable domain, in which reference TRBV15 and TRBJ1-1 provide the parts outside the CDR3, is DAMVIQNPRYQVTQFGKPVTLSCSQTLNHNVMYWYQQKSSQAPKLLFHYYDKDFNNEADTPDNFQSRRPNTSFCFLDIRSPGLGDTAMYLCATSNSRQGRAEAFFGQGTRLTVV.

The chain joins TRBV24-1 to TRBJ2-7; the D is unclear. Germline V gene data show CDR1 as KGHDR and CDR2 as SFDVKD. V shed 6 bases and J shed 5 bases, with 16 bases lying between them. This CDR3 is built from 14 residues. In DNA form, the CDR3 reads TGTGCCACCAGTCCCCAACAATGGGGAAACGAGCAGTACGTC. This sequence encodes CATSPQQWGNEQYV.

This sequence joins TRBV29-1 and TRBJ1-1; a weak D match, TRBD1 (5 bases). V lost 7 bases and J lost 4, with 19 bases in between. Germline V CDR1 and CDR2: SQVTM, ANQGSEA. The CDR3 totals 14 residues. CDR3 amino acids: CSGYPWGVSTEAFF. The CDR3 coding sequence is TGCAGCGGGTACCCTTGGGGGGTGAGCACTGAAGCTTTCTTT.

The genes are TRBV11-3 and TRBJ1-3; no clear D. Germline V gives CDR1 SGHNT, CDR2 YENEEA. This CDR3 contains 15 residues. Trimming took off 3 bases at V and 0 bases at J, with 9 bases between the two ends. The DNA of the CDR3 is TGTGCCAGCAGCTTCGCGAGTCTCTCTGGAAACACCATATATTTT. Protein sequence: CASSFASLSGNTIYF.

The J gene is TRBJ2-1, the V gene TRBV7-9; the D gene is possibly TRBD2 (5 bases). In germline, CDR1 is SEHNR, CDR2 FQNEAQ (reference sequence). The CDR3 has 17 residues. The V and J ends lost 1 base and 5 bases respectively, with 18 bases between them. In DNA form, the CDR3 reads TGTGCCAGCAGCTTAGTAGGAGCCGTAGGAGCGGACAATGAGCAGTTCTTC. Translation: CASSLVGAVGADNEQFF.

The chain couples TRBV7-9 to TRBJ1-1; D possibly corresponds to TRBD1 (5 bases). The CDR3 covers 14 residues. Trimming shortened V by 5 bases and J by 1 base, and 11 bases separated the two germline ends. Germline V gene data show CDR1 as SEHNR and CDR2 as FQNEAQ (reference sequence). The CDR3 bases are TGTGCCAGCAGCGGGCCTGGGGGGAACACTGAAGCTTTCTTT. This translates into CASSGPGGNTEAFF.

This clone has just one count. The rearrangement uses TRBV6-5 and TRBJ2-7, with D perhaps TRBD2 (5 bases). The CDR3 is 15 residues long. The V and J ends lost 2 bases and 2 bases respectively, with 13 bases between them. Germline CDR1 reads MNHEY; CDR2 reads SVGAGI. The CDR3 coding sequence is TGTGCCAGCAGTTACCTCCGGGAAAACCCCTACGAGCAGTACGTC. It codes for CASSYLRENPYEQYV.

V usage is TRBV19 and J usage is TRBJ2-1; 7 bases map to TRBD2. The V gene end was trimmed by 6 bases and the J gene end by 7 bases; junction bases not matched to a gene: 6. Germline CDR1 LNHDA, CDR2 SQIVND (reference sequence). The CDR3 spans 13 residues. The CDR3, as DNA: TGTGCCAGTAGCCCAGCGGGACCAAATGAGCAGTTCTTC. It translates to CASSPAGPNEQFF. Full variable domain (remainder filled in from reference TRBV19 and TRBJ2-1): DGGITQSPKYLFRKEGQNVTLSCEQNLNHDAMYWYRQDPGQGLRLIYYSQIVNDFQKGDIAEGYSVSREKKESFPLTVTSAQKNPTAFYLCASSPAGPNEQFFGPGTRLTVL.

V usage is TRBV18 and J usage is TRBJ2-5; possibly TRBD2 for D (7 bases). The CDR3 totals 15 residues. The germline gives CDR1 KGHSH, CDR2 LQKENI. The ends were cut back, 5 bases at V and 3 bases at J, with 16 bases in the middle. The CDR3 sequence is CASSSGGRREETQYF. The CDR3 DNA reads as TGTGCCAGCTCATCGGGGGGCAGGCGCGAAGAGACCCAGTACTTC.

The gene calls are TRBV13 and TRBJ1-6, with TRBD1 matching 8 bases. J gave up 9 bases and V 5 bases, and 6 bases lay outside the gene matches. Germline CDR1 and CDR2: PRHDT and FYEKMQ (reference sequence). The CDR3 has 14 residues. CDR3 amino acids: CASSRATGGSPLHF. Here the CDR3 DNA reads TGTGCCAGCAGCCGTGCCACAGGGGGTTCACCCCTCCACTTT. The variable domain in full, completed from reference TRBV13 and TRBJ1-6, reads AAGVIQSPRHLIKEKRETATLKCYPIPRHDTVYWYQQGPGQDPQFLISFYEKMQSDKGSIPDRFSAQQFSDYHSELNMSSLELGDSALYFCASSRATGGSPLHFGNGTRLTVT.

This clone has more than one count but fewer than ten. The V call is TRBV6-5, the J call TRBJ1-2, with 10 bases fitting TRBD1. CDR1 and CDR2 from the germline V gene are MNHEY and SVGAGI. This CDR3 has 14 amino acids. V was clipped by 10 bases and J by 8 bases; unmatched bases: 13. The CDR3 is CATTTGGRARGYTF. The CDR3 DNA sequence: TGTGCCACTACGACAGGGGGCCGAGCGCGCGGCTACACCTTC.

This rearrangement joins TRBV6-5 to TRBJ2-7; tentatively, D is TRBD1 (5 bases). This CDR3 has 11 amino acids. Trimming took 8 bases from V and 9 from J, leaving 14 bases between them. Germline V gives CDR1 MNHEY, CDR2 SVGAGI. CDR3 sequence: CASWGLGGQYV. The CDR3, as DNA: TGTGCCAGCTGGGGCCTTGGCGGGCAGTACGTC.

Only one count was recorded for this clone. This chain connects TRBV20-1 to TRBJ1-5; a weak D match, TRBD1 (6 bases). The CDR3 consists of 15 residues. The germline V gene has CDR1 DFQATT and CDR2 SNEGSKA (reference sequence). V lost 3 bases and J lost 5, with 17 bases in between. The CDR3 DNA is TGCAGTGCTAGTAGTCGGCCAGGGGAGTATCAGCCCCAGCATTTT. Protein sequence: CSASSRPGEYQPQHF.

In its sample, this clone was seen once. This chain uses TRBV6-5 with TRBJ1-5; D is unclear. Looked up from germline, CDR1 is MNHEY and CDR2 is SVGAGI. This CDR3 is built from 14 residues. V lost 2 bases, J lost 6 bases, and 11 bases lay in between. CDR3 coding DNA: TGTGCCAGCAGTTACATAGAGGGCGGTCAGCCCCAGCATTTT. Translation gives CASSYIEGGQPQHF.